The clone carrying this T cell receptor beta chain came up many times. The CDR3 is 16 amino acids. Germline lookup yields CDR1 MNHEY and CDR2 SMNVEV (reference sequence). V dropped 3 bases and J dropped 5; count of bases not matched to a gene: 11. This sample stems from a study of Graves' ophthalmopathy and Graves' hyperthyroidism. RNA transcripts were the source from which TCR beta CDR3 regions were amplified. HTBI primers primed a first-round RT-PCR, and a second-round multiplex PCR followed. TCRdb passed the multiplex PCR reads through MiXCR, listing each CDR3 protein once. The table includes under 350,000 distinct CDR3 sequences, roughly a sixth detected once. A volume of over 9 ml of fresh peripheral blood supplied the PBMCs.

This TCR came from an adult man with Graves' ophthalmopathy. The source material was peripheral blood. The V gene is TRBV27, the J gene TRBJ1-2; TRBD1 aligns across 8 bases. The CDR3 reads CASSFQPTGAVYGYTF. For the CDR3, the DNA is TGTGCCAGCAGTTTCCAACCGACAGGGGCAGTTTATGGCTACACCTTC.